The clone carrying this T cell receptor beta chain was seen ten or more times. Its antigen is not known. V was cut by 6 bases and J by 2 bases, with 13 bases left in between. The CDR3 is 15 amino acids. This specimen belongs to a study of T-cell memory formation after mild COVID-19. Study observations and caveats: Mainly in CM and EM were contracting CD4+ clones; CD8+ were in EMRA.

Using its own MiXCR run on the 5' RACE reads, TCRdb lists one record per CDR3 protein. The table lists just over 400,000 distinct CDR3 sequences, under 25% of them singletons, with 10% to 15% in the top ten. The sequencing input was PBMCs or a T cell subset sorted from them (not recorded which). This rearrangement joins TRBV12-3 or TRBV12-4 to TRBJ2-2, with D unresolved. This sequence was found in an adult woman who had mild COVID-19 (a few samples of this study predate the infection). Cell type and time point are not known. The CDR3: CASSSRAPNTGELFF. In nucleotides, the CDR3 is TGTGCCAGCAGCAGCCGGGCCCCTAACACCGGGGAGCTGTTTTTT.